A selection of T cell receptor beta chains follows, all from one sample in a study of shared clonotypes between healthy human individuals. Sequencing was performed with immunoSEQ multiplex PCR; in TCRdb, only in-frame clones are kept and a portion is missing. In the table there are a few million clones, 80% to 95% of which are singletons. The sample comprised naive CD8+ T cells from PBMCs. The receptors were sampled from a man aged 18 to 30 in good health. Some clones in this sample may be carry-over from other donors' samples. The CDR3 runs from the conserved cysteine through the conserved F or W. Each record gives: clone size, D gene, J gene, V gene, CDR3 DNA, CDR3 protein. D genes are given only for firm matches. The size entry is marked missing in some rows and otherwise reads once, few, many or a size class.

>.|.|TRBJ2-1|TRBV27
TGTGCCAGCAGTTTGGCAGGGGCCACTGAGCAGTTCTTC
CASSLAGATEQFF
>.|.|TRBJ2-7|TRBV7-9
TGTGCCAGCAGCCCACTATTGAGGCCCTACGAGCAGTACTTC
CASSPLLRPYEQYF
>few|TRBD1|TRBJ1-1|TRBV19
TGTGCCAGTAGCAACCCTAGGGGGCGTGGGGGGCCTTTCTTT
CASSNPRGRGGPFF
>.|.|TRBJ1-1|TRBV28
TGTGCCAGCAGTTTGGGGCAGACCACTGAAGCTTTCTTT
CASSLGQTTEAFF
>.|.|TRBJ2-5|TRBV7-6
TGTGCCAGCAGCGGCCGGGGGAGGGAGACCCAGTACTTC
CASSGRGRETQYF
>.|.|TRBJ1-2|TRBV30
TGTGCCTGGAGTGGAGCCGGCCAATACTATGGCTACACCTTC
CAWSGAGQYYGYTF
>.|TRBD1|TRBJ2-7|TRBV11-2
TGTGCCAGCAGCTTAGATTCGGGACAGGGAACAGGCTACGAGCAGTACTTC
CASSLDSGQGTGYEQYF
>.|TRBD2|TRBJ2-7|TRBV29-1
TGCAGCGTACTGGGACTAGCGGGAGCCTACGAGCAGTACTTC
CSVLGLAGAYEQYF
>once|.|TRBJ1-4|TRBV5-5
TGTGCCAGCAGCCGGGACAAATCGGGTGCAACTAATGAAAAACTGTTTTTT
CASSRDKSGATNEKLFF
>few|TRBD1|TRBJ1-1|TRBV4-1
TGCGCCAGCAGCCAAGGGGACAGGGGCAACACTGAAGCTTTCTTT
CASSQGDRGNTEAFF
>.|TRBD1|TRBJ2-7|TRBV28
TGTGCCAGCAGTTTAATCCGGTCACAGGGGCGGTACGAGCAGTACTTC
CASSLIRSQGRYEQYF
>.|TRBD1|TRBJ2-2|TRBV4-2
TGTGCCAGCAGCCAAGAGATACGACAGGGGACGCCCCACGGGGAGCTGTTTTTT
CASSQEIRQGTPHGELFF
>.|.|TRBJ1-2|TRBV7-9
TGTGCCAGCAGCTTGGGGGTCCGGTATGGCTACACCTTC
CASSLGVRYGYTF
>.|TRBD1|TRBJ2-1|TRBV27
TGTGCCAGCAGTTTATGGACAGGAACCACCTCCTACAATGAGCAGTTCTTC
CASSLWTGTTSYNEQFF
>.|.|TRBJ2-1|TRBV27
TGTGCCAGCAGTCCAACCCCCGAGGTCAGCTCCTACAATGAGCAGTTCTTC
CASSPTPEVSSYNEQFF
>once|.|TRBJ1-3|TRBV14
TGTGCCAGCAGCCAAGTCGGGGCTGGAAACACCATATATTTT
CASSQVGAGNTIYF
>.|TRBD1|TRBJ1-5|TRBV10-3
TGTGCCATCAGTGAGTATGGGACAGGTTATCAGCCCCAGCATTTT
CAISEYGTGYQPQHF
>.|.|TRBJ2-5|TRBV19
TGTGCCAGTAGTATAGGCTGTTGGGGGGTGGTATTGGGAGAGACCCAGTACTTC
CASSIGCWGVVLGETQYF
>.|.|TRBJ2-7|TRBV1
TGCACCAGCAGCCAAGGTTCGACCGAGCAGTACTTC
CTSSQGSTEQYF
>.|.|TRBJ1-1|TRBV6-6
TGTGCCAGCAGTTACCCACCGTGGGCGGCGAACACTGAAGCTTTCTTT
CASSYPPWAANTEAFF
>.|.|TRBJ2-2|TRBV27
TGTGCCAGCAGCCCCCTACCCAGGGGAATCGGGGAGCTGTTTTTT
CASSPLPRGIGELFF
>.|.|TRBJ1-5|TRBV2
TGTGCCAGCGCCGGGTACCCCCCTACCAATCAGCCCCAGCATTTT
CASAGYPPTNQPQHF
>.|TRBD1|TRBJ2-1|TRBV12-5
TGTGCTAGTGGTTCACAGGGGGCTGGCGATGAGCAGTTCTTC
CASGSQGAGDEQFF
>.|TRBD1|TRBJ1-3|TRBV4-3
TGCGCCAGCAGCCAATTTATCTCCACCGGGACAGGGATCGGAAACACCATATATTTT
CASSQFISTGTGIGNTIYF
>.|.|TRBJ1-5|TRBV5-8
TGTGCCAGCAGCCTTAACCCGTACAGGGAAGGGAATCAGCCCCAGCATTTT
CASSLNPYREGNQPQHF
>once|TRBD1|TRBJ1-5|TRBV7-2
TGTGCCAGCAGCTACAGGGGTTGGGGCAATCAGCCCCAGCATTTT
CASSYRGWGNQPQHF
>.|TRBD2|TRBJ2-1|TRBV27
TGTGCCAGCAGTTCGACTACTAGCGGGAGTTACAATGAGCAGTTCTTC
CASSSTTSGSYNEQFF
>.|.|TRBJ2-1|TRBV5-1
TGCGCCAGCAGCCTGGATGCAGGGAGCTCCTACAATGAGCAGTTCTTC
CASSLDAGSSYNEQFF
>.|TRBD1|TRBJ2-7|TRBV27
TGTGCCAGCAGCGTTCTCGGGACAGGGCTCCACGAGCAGTACTTC
CASSVLGTGLHEQYF
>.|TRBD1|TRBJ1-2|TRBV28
TGTGCCAGCAGTTTACTAATACGTCGGGACAGGGGGGATAACTATGGCTACACCTTC
CASSLLIRRDRGDNYGYTF
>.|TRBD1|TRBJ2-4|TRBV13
TGTGCCAGCAGCTTAGGGACAGGGAAAAACATTCAGTACTTC
CASSLGTGKNIQYF